A single sample gave rise to the 14 T cell receptor beta chains below, sequenced in a study of Ad26.COV2.S vaccination and SARS-CoV-2 variants. As to treatment: over 15 received Ad26.COV2.S at low or high dose, single or two shots; about five received placebo; per-sample allocation not given. Material that was analyzed had been drawn on day 63 after the first vaccine or placebo injection. The data were produced by immunoSEQ multiplex PCR, yet TCRdb's version contains in-frame clones alone and is incomplete. The data show 400,000 to 500,000 clones, approximately 88% seen once. The specimen was peripheral blood, collected in a trial of Ad26.COV2.S vaccine versus placebo. Every receptor here comes from a person between 18 and 65 years old who received the Ad26.COV2.S COVID-19 vaccine or a placebo.

V and J are TRBV19 and TRBJ2-7; 12 bases agree with TRBD2. Germline CDR1 is LNHDA and CDR2 is SQIVND (reference sequence). The CDR3 runs 14 residues. V lost 6 bases to trimming and J lost 3 bases; unmatched junction nucleotides: 3. CDR3 coding DNA: TGTGCCAGTAGCCTGGGACTAGCGGGCTACGAGCAGTACTTC. Its translation is CASSLGLAGYEQYF.

The chain has TRBV12-3 or TRBV12-4 and TRBJ2-3; TRBD2 is a possible D gene (6 bases). Trimming left V 10 bases short and J 5 bases short, with 13 bases between. CDR3 length: 12 amino acids. As DNA, the CDR3 is TGTGCCACCAGGGAGGAAGAAGATACGCAGTATTTT. Protein product: CATREEEDTQYF.

This sequence joins TRBV5-8 and TRBJ2-2; D not certain. The germline V gene has CDR1 SGHTS and CDR2 YDEGEE. Trimming left V 1 base short and J 1 base short, with 8 bases between. The CDR3 consists of 15 residues. This chain's CDR3 is CASSLLGRNTGELFF. CDR3 DNA: TGTGCCAGCAGCTTGCTGGGTCGGAACACCGGGGAGCTGTTTTTT.

This clone was found a few times. V gene TRBV7-9 combines with J gene TRBJ2-7; D is uncertain. Germline CDR1 reads SEHNR; CDR2 reads FQNEAQ (reference sequence). This CDR3 contains 13 residues. V lost 0 bases and J lost 2, with 5 bases in between. The CDR3 sequence: CASSLATAYEQYF. The CDR3 DNA follows: TGTGCCAGCAGCTTAGCGACGGCCTACGAGCAGTACTTC.

Only one count was recorded for this clone. The V and J genes are TRBV4-3 and TRBJ1-2, with 10 bases matching TRBD1. CDR1 LGHNA and CDR2 YSLEER come from the germline V gene. Unmatched junction bases numbered 14, after V lost 0 bases and J lost 7 bases. CDR3 size: 18 residues. The CDR3 bases are TGCGCCAGCAGCCAAGACGTAACCGGGACAGGGGTGTTAGGTGGCTACACCTTC. This gives the protein CASSQDVTGTGVLGGYTF.

The V and J genes are TRBV15 and TRBJ1-5; 9 positions agree with TRBD1. The CDR3 sequence is 17 residues long. Germline V gene data show CDR1 as LNHNV and CDR2 as YYDKDF (reference sequence). J was trimmed by 0 bases and V by 1 base; bases with no gene match: 4. Written as DNA, the CDR3 is TGTGCCACCAGCAGAGCGACAGGGGGTTATAGCAATCAGCCCCAGCATTTT. Residues: CATSRATGGYSNQPQHF.

V and J are TRBV5-1 and TRBJ1-4; no definite D call. The CDR3 sequence is 14 residues long. With 0 bases removed from V and 4 bases from J, the gap between germline ends came to 7 bases. Germline assignment: CDR1 SGHRS and CDR2 YFSETQ. In DNA form, the CDR3 reads TGCGCCAGCAGCTTGGTGGACGGTAATGAAAAACTGTTTTTT. It encodes CASSLVDGNEKLFF. Together with reference TRBV5-1 and TRBJ1-4, the CDR3 gives the full variable domain: KAGVTQTPRYLIKTRGQQVTLSCSPISGHRSVSWYQQTPGQGLQFLFEYFSETQRNKGNFPGRFSGRQFSNSRSEMNVSTLELGDSALYLCASSLVDGNEKLFFGSGTQLSVL.

The V call is TRBV29-1, the J call TRBJ2-2; no clear D gene. Germline lookup yields CDR1 SQVTM and CDR2 ANQGSEA. With 3 bases removed from V and 1 base from J, the gap between germline ends came to 6 bases. The CDR3 has 13 amino acids. The CDR3 sequence is CSVDKENTGELFF. In DNA, the CDR3 is TGCAGCGTTGATAAGGAGAACACCGGGGAGCTGTTTTTT.

The rearrangement joins TRBV10-1 to TRBJ2-2; either TRBD1 or TRBD2 may fit D (6 bases each). Germline V gene sequence: CDR1 WNHNN, CDR2 SYGVQD (reference sequence). CDR3 length: 17 amino acids. Trimming pared 6 bases from V and 4 bases from J, leaving 21 bases between. CDR3 bases: TGCGCCAGCAGCCACTCTCCCGGGGGCAGGGGCACCGGGGAGCTGTTTTTT. Translation gives CASSHSPGGRGTGELFF.

V usage is TRBV28 and J usage is TRBJ1-1; D ambiguous. CDR1 is MDHEN, CDR2 SYDVKM, per germline. The CDR3 loop spans 11 amino acids. V was clipped by 0 bases and J by 10 bases, with 6 bases between them. Here the CDR3 reads CASSLWGGAFF. CDR3 coding DNA: TGTGCCAGCAGTTTATGGGGCGGAGCTTTCTTT.

This rearrangement joins TRBV3-1 (or the pseudogene TRBV3-2) to TRBJ2-7, with D hard to call. The CDR3 spans 14 residues. Germline V CDR1 and CDR2: LGHDT, YNNKEL (reference sequence). V was clipped by 4 bases and J by 0 bases, with 10 bases between them. The CDR3 loop reads CASSLQMSSYEQYF. For the CDR3, the DNA is TGTGCCAGCAGCCTCCAGATGAGCTCCTACGAGCAGTACTTC.

The gene calls are TRBV5-1 and TRBJ1-4, with TRBD1 matching 11 bases. Germline V gene data show CDR1 as SGHRS and CDR2 as YFSETQ. The ends lost 4 bases at V and 7 bases at J; junction bases unmatched: 6. This CDR3 region has 15 residues. CDR3: CASSRGDRGVEKLFF. The CDR3 bases are TGCGCCAGCAGCCGTGGGGACAGGGGGGTTGAAAAACTGTTTTTT.

Comments on this clone: Compared with germline, one end of the junction differs, possibly owing to a read error. The chain joins TRBV5-4 to TRBJ2-4; D tentatively fits TRBD1 or TRBD2 (5 bases each). Germline V gives CDR1 SGHNT, CDR2 YYREEE (reference sequence). The CDR3 extends over 16 amino acids. CDR3 residues: CTSSLPGPRAKNIQYF. Here the CDR3 DNA reads TGTACCAGCAGCCTGCCGGGACCGCGAGCCAAAAACATTCAGTACTTC.

This chain links TRBV5-1 with TRBJ2-1; maybe TRBD2 (5 bases). The CDR3 extends over 14 amino acids. The ends were cut back, 5 bases at V and 6 bases at J, with 15 bases in the middle. Per germline, CDR1 SGHRS and CDR2 YFSETQ. CDR3 region: CASRNAGPANEQFF. CDR3 bases: TGCGCCAGCAGGAATGCGGGTCCGGCCAATGAGCAGTTCTTC.